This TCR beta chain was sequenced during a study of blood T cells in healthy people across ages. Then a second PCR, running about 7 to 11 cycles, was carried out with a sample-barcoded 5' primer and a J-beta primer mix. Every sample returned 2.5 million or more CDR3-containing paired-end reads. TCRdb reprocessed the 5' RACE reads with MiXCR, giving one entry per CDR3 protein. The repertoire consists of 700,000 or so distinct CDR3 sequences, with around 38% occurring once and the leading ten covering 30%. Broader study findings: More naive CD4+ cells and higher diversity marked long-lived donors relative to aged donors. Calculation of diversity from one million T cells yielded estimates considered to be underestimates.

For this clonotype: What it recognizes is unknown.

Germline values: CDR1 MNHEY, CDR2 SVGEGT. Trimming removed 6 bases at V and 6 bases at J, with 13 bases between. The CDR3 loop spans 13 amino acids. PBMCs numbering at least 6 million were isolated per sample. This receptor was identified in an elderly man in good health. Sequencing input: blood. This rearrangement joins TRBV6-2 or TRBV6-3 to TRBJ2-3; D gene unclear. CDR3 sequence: CASSRLGWDTQYF. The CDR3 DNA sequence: TGTGCCAGCAGCCGTTTGGGGTGGGATACGCAGTATTTT.